The rows below give T cell receptor beta chains drawn from one sample of a study of T cells in Graves' hyperthyroidism and ophthalmopathy. TCRdb redid the calling of the multiplex PCR reads with MiXCR, one entry per CDR3 protein. Of approximately 270,000 distinct CDR3 sequences listed, 14% to 15% are singletons. Sequenced: blood. These receptors came from a woman aged 40 to 49 with Graves' hyperthyroidism that later progressed to Graves' ophthalmopathy. CDR3s include the opening cysteine and the closing phenylalanine or tryptophan.

TRBJ2-1,TRBV29-1,CSVRDRVSYNEQFF
TRBJ1-1,TRBV2,CASSDAEAFF
TRBJ2-1,TRBV6-1,CASRRQGPYNEQFF
TRBJ1-4,TRBV6-2/TRBV6-3,CASSYLGTAPSAKNEKLFF
TRBJ2-7,TRBV9,CASSPLPTGSSYEQYF
TRBJ1-2,TRBV5-1,CASSLVVGDIGYGYTF
TRBJ2-7,TRBV5-1,CASSSGGYLRVTYEQYF
TRBJ2-3,TRBV5-1,CASSLLAESTDTQYF
TRBJ1-2,TRBV12-5,CASGSGLNYGYTF
TRBJ2-5,TRBV10-3,CAISELDLQGTQYF
TRBJ1-5,TRBV4-1,CASSQDGGGRAYSNQPQHF
TRBJ2-7,TRBV5-8,CASSLELAGGSDEQYF
TRBJ2-3,TRBV7-3,CASSPRAQDTQYF
TRBJ2-1,TRBV11-1,CASSRGSSYNEQFF
TRBJ2-1,TRBV4-1,CASRLDGSYNEQFF
TRBJ1-6,TRBV27,CASSPVQGLNSPLHF
TRBJ2-1,TRBV5-1,CASSLEGHYNEQFF
TRBJ2-5,TRBV12-3/TRBV12-4,CASSFGLGRQETQYF
TRBJ2-1,TRBV19,CASLPRDRLDNEQFF
TRBJ1-6,TRBV19,CASSDGQGYSPLHF
TRBJ2-3,TRBV2,CASSEAVLAGLTDTQYF
TRBJ2-7,TRBV27,CASSLGLASREQYF
TRBJ1-5,TRBV7-6,CASSLGGREPQHF
TRBJ2-7,TRBV12-3/TRBV12-4,CASSSSGLADYEQYF
TRBJ2-5,TRBV7-2,CASSLIGLAGLDPTQYF
TRBJ1-3,TRBV11-2,CASSRTDRLGGNTIYF
TRBJ2-3,TRBV28,CASSLLTGAADTQYF
TRBJ2-5,TRBV28,CATHSRDRETQYF
TRBJ2-2,TRBV6-5,CASSYSSVAGPPGELFF
TRBJ2-7,TRBV4-2,CASSQEKGPSYEQYF
TRBJ1-2,TRBV6-1,CASSEFQGEGYTF
TRBJ2-1,TRBV20-1,CSARVETGGSGLYNEQFF
TRBJ2-7,TRBV20-1,CSARGGYYEQYF
TRBJ2-7,TRBV20-1,CSAIPISSYEQYF
TRBJ2-7,TRBV5-4,CASSSGQLLSYEQYF
TRBJ2-7,TRBV29-1,CSGILVGGYEQYF
TRBJ1-3,TRBV9,CASSAGLSTGQHSGNTIYF
TRBJ2-5,TRBV19,CASSRTSSVETQYF
TRBJ2-7,TRBV5-6,CASSLVPSKTYEQYF
TRBJ1-1,TRBV20-1,CSARGGAGLNTEAFF
TRBJ2-2,TRBV2,CASSELVAGGPGTGELFF
TRBJ2-3,TRBV7-9,CASSADRTERFTDTQYF
TRBJ1-6,TRBV27,CASSPSRQGWNSPLHF
TRBJ1-1,TRBV30,CASSSPNTEAFF
TRBJ2-1,TRBV19,CASSIGGDNEQFF
TRBJ2-1,TRBV6-1,CASSEVGGLYEQFF
TRBJ2-7,TRBV7-8,CASSLELGSGDSYEQYF